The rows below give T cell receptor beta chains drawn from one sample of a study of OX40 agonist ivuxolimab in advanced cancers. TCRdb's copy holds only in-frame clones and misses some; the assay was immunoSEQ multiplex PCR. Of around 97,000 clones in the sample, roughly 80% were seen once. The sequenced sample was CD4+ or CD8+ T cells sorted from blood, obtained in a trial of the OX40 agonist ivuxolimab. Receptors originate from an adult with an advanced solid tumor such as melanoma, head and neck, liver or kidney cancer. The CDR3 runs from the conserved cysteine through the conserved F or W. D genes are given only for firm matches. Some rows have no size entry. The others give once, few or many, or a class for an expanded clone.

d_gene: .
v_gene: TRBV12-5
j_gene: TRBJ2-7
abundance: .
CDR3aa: CASGLGSHYEQYF
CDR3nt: TGTGCTAGTGGTTTGGGATCTCATTACGAGCAGTACTTC

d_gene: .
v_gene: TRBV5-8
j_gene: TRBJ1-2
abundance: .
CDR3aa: CASSMPSTGRDYGYTF
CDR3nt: TGTGCCAGCAGCATGCCTTCCACAGGGCGCGACTATGGCTACACCTTC

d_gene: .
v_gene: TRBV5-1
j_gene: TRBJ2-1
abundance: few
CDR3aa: CASSVPGSTNLLYNEQFF
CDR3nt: TGCGCCAGCAGCGTCCCGGGGTCGACTAACCTCCTTTACAATGAGCAGTTCTTC

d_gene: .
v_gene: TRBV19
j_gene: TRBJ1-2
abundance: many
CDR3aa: CASSGSLQNYGYTF
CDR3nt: TGTGCCAGTAGTGGGTCCCTACAAAACTATGGCTACACCTTC

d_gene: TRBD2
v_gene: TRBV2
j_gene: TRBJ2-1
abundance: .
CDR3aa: CASSLSSTSGRYNEQFF
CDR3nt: TGTGCCAGCAGCCTCAGCTCCACTAGCGGGAGGTACAATGAGCAGTTCTTC

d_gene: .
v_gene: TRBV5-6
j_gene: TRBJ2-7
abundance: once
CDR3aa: CASSLDGYEQYF
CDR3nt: TGTGCCAGCAGCTTGGACGGCTACGAGCAGTACTTC

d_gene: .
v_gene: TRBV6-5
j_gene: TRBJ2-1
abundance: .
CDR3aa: CASSYETSGEQFF
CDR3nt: TGTGCCAGCAGTTACGAGACTAGTGGCGAGCAGTTCTTC

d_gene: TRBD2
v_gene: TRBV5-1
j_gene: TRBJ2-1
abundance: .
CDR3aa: CASSLAGTSDYEQFF
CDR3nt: TGCGCCAGCAGCTTGGCCGGGACTAGCGACTATGAGCAGTTCTTC

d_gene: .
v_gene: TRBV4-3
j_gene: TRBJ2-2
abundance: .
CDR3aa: CASSQGTGELFF
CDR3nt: TGCGCCAGCAGCCAAGGTACCGGGGAGCTGTTTTTT

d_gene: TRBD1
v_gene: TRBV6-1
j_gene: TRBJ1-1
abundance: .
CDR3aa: CASSEAYRGHNFNTEAFF
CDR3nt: TGTGCCAGCAGTGAAGCTTACAGGGGGCACAACTTCAACACTGAAGCTTTCTTT

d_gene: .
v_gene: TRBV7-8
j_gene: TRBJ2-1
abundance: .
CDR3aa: CASSLDPYNEQFF
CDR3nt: TGTGCCAGCAGCTTAGATCCTTACAATGAGCAGTTCTTC

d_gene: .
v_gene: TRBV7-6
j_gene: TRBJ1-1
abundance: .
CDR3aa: CASSSGLLEFNTEAFF
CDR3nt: TGTGCCAGCAGCTCTGGCCTCCTCGAGTTTAACACTGAAGCTTTCTTT

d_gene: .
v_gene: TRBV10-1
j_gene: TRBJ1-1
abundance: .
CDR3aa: CASSEDGDTEAFF
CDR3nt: TGCGCCAGCAGTGAAGATGGGGACACTGAAGCTTTCTTT

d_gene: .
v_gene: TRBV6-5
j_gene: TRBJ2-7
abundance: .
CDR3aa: CASSYLKDTSYEQYF
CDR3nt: TGTGCCAGCAGTTACTTGAAAGATACCTCCTACGAGCAGTACTTC

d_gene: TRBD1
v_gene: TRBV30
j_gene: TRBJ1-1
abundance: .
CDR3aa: CAWSRDSQTMTSFF
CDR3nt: TGTGCCTGGAGTAGGGACAGTCAGACTATGACAAGCTTCTTT

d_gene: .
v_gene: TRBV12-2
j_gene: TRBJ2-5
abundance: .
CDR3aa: CASRHATGGGSFQETQYF
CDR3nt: TGTGCAAGTCGCCATGCGACAGGGGGCGGGAGTTTCCAAGAGACCCAGTACTTC

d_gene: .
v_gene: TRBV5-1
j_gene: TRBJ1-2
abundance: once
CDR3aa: CASSLGGTNYGYTF
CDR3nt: TGCGCCAGCAGCTTGGGCGGAACTAACTATGGCTACACCTTC

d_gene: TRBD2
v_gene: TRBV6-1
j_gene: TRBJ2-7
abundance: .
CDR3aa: CASSEGGGHEQYF
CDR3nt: TGTGCCAGCAGTGAAGGGGGGGGACACGAGCAGTACTTC

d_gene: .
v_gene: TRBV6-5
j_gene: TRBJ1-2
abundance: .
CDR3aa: CASSYGTGSHYGYTF
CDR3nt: TGTGCCAGCAGTTACGGTACAGGGTCCCACTATGGCTACACCTTC

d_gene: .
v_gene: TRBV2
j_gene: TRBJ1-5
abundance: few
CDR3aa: CASRGGEPADQPQHF
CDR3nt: TGTGCCAGCAGGGGGGGAGAGCCCGCGGATCAGCCCCAGCATTTT

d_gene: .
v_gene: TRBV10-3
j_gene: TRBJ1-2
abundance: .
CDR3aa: CAISDLVQGNNGYTF
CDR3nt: TGTGCCATCAGTGACTTAGTACAGGGTAATAATGGCTACACCTTC

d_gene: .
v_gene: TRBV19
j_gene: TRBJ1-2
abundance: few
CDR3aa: CATSDLRNYGYTF
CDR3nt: TGTGCCACGTCGGACCTCCGTAACTATGGCTACACCTTC

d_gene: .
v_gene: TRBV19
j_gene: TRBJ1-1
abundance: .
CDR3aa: CASSPQARNTEAFF
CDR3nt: TGTGCCAGTAGTCCACAAGCCAGAAACACTGAAGCTTTCTTT

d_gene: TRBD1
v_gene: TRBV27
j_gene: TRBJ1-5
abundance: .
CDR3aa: CASSPGGGWQPQHF
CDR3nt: TGTGCCAGCAGCCCAGGGGGGGGCTGGCAGCCCCAGCATTTT

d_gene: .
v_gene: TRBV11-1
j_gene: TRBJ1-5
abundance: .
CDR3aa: CASSLDRGNQPQHF
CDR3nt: TGTGCCAGCAGCTTAGACAGGGGCAATCAGCCCCAGCATTTT

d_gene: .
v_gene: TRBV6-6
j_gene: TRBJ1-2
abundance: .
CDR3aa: CASSDQTGNYGYTF
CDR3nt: TGTGCCAGCAGTGACCAAACAGGGAACTATGGCTACACCTTC

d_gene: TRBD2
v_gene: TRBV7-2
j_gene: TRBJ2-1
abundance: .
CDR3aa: CASSLVAGPLREQFF
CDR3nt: TGTGCCAGCAGCTTAGTAGCGGGGCCGCTCCGGGAGCAGTTCTTC

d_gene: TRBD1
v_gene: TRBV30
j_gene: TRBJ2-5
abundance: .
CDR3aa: CAWSPNRGRRETQYF
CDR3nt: TGTGCCTGGAGTCCCAACAGGGGGAGAAGGGAGACCCAGTACTTC

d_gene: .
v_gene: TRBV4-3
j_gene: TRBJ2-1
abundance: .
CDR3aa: CASSQDARGSYNEQFF
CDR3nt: TGCGCCAGCAGCCAAGATGCCAGGGGCTCCTACAATGAGCAGTTCTTC

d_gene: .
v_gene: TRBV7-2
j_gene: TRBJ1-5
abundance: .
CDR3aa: CASSSRQGDQPQHF
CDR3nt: TGTGCCAGCAGCTCCCGACAAGGGGATCAGCCCCAGCATTTT

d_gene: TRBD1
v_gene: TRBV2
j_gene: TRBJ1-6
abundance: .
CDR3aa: CASPRSGQGDNSPLHF
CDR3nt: TGTGCCAGCCCCCGGTCGGGACAGGGTGATAATTCACCCCTCCACTTT

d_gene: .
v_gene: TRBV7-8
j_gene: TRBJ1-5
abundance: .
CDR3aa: CASSFLGRKGGVSNQPQHF
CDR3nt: TGTGCCAGCAGCTTCTTGGGCCGCAAAGGGGGAGTTAGCAATCAGCCCCAGCATTTT

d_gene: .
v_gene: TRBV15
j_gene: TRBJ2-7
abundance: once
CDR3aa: CATSRDRGGPYEQYF
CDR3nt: TGTGCCACCAGCAGAGATCGGGGAGGCCCGTACGAGCAGTACTTC

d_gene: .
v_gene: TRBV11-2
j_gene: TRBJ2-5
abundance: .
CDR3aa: CASSLQGGEQETQYF
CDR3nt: TGTGCCAGCAGCTTACAGGGGGGCGAGCAAGAGACCCAGTACTTC

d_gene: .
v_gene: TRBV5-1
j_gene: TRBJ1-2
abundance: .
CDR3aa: CASSLEAGTNYGYTF
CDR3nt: TGCGCCAGCAGCTTGGAGGCAGGCACTAACTATGGCTACACCTTC

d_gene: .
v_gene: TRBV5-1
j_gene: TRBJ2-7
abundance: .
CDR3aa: CASSLGYYEQYF
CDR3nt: TGCGCCAGCAGCTTGGGGTACTACGAGCAGTACTTC

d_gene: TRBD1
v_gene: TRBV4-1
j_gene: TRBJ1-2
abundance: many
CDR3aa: CASSQEGQGAGGYTF
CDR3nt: TGCGCCAGCAGCCAAGAGGGGCAGGGGGCTGGTGGCTACACCTTC

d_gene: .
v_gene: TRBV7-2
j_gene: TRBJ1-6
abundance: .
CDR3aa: CASSLVVNLLNNSPLHF
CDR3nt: TGTGCCAGCAGCTTAGTTGTGAATCTGCTTAATAATTCACCCCTCCACTTT

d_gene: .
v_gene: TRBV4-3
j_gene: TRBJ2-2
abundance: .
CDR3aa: CASSQDGPTAGELFF
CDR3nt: TGCGCCAGCAGCCAAGACGGCCCGACGGCCGGGGAGCTGTTTTTT

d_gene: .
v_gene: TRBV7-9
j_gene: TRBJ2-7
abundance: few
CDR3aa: CASSSPSDEQYF
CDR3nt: TGTGCCAGCAGCTCCCCTTCGGACGAGCAGTACTTC

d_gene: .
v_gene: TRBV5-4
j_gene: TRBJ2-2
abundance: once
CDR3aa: CASSLRGATGELFF
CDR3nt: TGTGCCAGCAGCTTGCGGGGGGCAACCGGGGAGCTGTTTTTT

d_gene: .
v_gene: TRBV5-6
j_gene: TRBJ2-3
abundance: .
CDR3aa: CASSGETGHLTDTQYF
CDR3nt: TGTGCCAGCAGCGGAGAAACGGGACACCTCACAGATACGCAGTATTTT

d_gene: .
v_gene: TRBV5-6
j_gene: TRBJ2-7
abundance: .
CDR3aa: CASSLTGLIHEQYF
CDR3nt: TGTGCCAGCAGCTTGACAGGGTTAATTCACGAGCAGTACTTC

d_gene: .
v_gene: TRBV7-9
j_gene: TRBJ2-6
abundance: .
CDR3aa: CASSLLTGTGANVLTF
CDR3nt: TGTGCCAGCAGCCTACTCACAGGGACAGGGGCCAACGTCCTGACTTTC

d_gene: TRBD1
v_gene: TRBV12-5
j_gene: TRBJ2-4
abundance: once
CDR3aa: CASGPPPGTGSFKNIQYF
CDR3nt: TGTGCTAGTGGTCCCCCCCCCGGGACAGGGTCTTTCAAAAACATTCAGTACTTC

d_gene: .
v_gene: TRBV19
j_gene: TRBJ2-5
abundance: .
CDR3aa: CASSPRSFKETQYF
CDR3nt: TGTGCCAGTAGCCCAAGGTCATTCAAAGAGACCCAGTACTTC

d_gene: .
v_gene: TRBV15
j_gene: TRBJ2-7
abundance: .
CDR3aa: CATSSGRGPYEQYF
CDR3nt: TGTGCCACCAGCAGTGGCAGAGGGCCCTACGAGCAGTACTTC

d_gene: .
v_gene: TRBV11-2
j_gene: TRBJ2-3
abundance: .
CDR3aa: CASSLVGGSSTDTQYF
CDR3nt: TGTGCCAGCAGCTTAGTAGGCGGTTCTAGCACAGATACGCAGTATTTT

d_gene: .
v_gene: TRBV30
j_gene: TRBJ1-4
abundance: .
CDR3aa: CAWSGGTTNEKLFF
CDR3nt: TGTGCCTGGAGTGGGGGTACAACTAATGAAAAACTGTTTTTT

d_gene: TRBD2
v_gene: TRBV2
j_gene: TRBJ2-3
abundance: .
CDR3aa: CASSEANPRLAGGRRDTQYF
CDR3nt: TGTGCCAGCAGTGAAGCTAACCCTAGACTAGCGGGGGGCCGGAGAGATACGCAGTATTTT